This TCR beta chain is drawn from a study of blood T cell repertoires in COVID-19. For the study at large: Nucleic acid was either cDNA or gDNA, and it came from T cells, B-cell-depleted T cells, or PBMCs.

Per the germline V gene, CDR1 is SGDLS and CDR2 is YYNGEE. With 0 bases clipped from V and 5 bases from J, the junction kept 5 bases outside the gene matches. There are 15 residues in the CDR3. Clones were read by immunoSEQ multiplex PCR, and TCRdb kept only the in-frame ones, dropping some. This repertoire shows just over 650,000 clones, around 89% found once; its top ten account for roughly 0.25%. The sequenced sample consisted of peripheral blood. This sequence originates from a young woman with acute or convalescent COVID-19. The chain combines TRBV9 with TRBJ1-2; 9 positions match TRBD1. The CDR3 nucleotides read TGTGCCAGCAGCGTAGGGGGACAGGGTTGGTATGGCTACACCTTC. It is translated as CASSVGGQGWYGYTF. Using reference TRBV9 and TRBJ1-2 for the parts outside the CDR3, the full variable domain is DSGVTQTPKHLITATGQRVTLRCSPRSGDLSVYWYQQSLDQGLQFLIQYYNGEERAKGNILERFSAQQFPDLHSELNLSSLELGDSALYFCASSVGGQGWYGYTFGSGTRLTVV.